The present T cell receptor beta chain was sequenced within a study of yellow fever vaccine responses in identical twins. Germline V gene data show CDR1 as LNHDA and CDR2 as SQIVND (reference sequence). V lost 6 bases and J 4 bases, leaving 12 bases between the germline ends. CDR3 length: 13 residues. TCRdb reprocessed the RT-PCR reads via MiXCR and lists one record per CDR3 protein. The sample carries 30,000 to 40,000 distinct CDR3 sequences, 50% to 75% recorded once. Sequenced material: T cells from blood (PBMCs), unsorted or a sorted subset (not recorded which), taken before or after yellow fever vaccination (not recorded which). V and J are TRBV19 and TRBJ1-2; D ambiguous. This TCR came from a woman between 18 and 29 years old who received the yellow fever vaccine. The CDR3 region has the DNA TGTGCCAGTAGCGAGCGCGCAGCCTATGGCTACACCTTC. Protein: CASSERAAYGYTF. Combining the CDR3 with reference TRBV19 and TRBJ1-2 gives the whole variable domain DGGITQSPKYLFRKEGQNVTLSCEQNLNHDAMYWYRQDPGQGLRLIYYSQIVNDFQKGDIAEGYSVSREKKESFPLTVTSAQKNPTAFYLCASSERAAYGYTFGSGTRLTVV.